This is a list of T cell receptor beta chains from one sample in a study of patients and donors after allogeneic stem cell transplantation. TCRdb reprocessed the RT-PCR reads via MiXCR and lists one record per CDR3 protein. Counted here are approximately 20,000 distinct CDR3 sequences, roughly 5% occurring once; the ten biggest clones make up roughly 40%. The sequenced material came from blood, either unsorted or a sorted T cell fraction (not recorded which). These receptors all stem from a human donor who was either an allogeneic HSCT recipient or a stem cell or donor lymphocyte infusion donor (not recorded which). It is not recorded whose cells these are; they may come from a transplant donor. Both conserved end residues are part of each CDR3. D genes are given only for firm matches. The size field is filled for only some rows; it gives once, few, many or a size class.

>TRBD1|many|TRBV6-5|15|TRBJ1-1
TGTGCCAGCAGTTACTTTCGGTCGGGACAGCATGAAGCTTTCTTT
CASSYFRSGQHEAFF
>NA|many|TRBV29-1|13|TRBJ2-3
TGCAGCGTTGTCTTTGCTAGCACAGATACGCAGTATTTT
CSVVFASTDTQYF
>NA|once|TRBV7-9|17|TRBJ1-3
TGTGCCAGCAGCTTAGCCACAATTTCAAGGGCTGGAAACACCATATATTTT
CASSLATISRAGNTIYF
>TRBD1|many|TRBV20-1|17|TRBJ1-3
TGCAGTGCTAGAGATCCCGGGACAGGGGGACGTGGAAACACCATATATTTT
CSARDPGTGGRGNTIYF
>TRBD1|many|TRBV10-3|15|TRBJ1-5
TGTGCCATCAGCGGGGGCGGGGACAGGGGTCAGCCCCAGCATTTT
CAISGGGDRGQPQHF
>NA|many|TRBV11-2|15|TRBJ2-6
TGTGCCAGCAGCTTGAGTGACTCTGGGGCCAACGTCCTGACTTTC
CASSLSDSGANVLTF
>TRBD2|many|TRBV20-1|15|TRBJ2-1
TGCAGTGCTAGAGCCGGGACTAGCGGGAGATATGAGCAGTTCTTC
CSARAGTSGRYEQFF
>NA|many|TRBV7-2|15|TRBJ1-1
TGTGCCAGCAGCTCAGCCGGGACCCAAGGAACTGAAGCTTTCTTT
CASSSAGTQGTEAFF
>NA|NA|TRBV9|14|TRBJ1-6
TGTGCCAGCAGCGTAGACCTCGCGAATTCACCCCTCCACTTT
CASSVDLANSPLHF
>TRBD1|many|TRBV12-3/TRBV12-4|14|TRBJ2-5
TGTGCCAGCAAGGGACAGCTAAACCAAGAGACCCAGTACTTC
CASKGQLNQETQYF
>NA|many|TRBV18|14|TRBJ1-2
TGTGCCAGCTCACCACCCGGACGGAGCTATGGCTACACCTTC
CASSPPGRSYGYTF
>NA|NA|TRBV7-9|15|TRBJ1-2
TGTGCCAGCAGCTTAGGCCAGGGTCTACCCTATGGCTACACCTTC
CASSLGQGLPYGYTF
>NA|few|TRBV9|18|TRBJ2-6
TGTGCCAGCAGCCCAAGACAGGGACTACGCTCTGGGGCCAACGTCCTGACTTTC
CASSPRQGLRSGANVLTF
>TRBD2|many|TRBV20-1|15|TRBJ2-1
TGCAGTGCTAGAAGCGGGAGCCTTAATTACAATGAGCAGTTCTTC
CSARSGSLNYNEQFF
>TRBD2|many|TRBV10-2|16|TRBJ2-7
TGCGCCAGCAGTTCTAGCGGTTATTTGGTCTCCTACGAGCAGTACTTC
CASSSSGYLVSYEQYF
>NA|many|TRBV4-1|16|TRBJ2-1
TGCGCCAGCAGCCAAGCCGACTATAGCTCCTACAATGAGCAGTTCTTC
CASSQADYSSYNEQFF
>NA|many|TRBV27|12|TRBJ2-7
TGTGCCAGCAGTGGACGAACCTACGAGCAGTACTTC
CASSGRTYEQYF
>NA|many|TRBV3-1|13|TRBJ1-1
TGTGCCAGCACCCAATCGGGGGGGGGAGAAGCTTTCTTT
CASTQSGGGEAFF
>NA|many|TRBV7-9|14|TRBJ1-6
TGTGCCAGCAGCGATTGGACGGGGAATTCACCCCTCCACTTT
CASSDWTGNSPLHF
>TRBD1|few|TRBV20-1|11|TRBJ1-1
TGCAGTGCTACCCCCCAGGGGGGAGCTTTCTTT
CSATPQGGAFF
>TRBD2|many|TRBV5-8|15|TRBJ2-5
TGTGCCAGCAGCTCTCGTAGGCTAGCGGGAGAGACCCAGTACTTC
CASSSRRLAGETQYF
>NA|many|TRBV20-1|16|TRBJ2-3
TGCAGTGCTAGAGATTTGCGCACTACTAGCACAGATACGCAGTATTTT
CSARDLRTTSTDTQYF
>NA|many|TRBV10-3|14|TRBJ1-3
TGTGCCATGCGGCCGGTGGGTTCTGGAAACACCATATATTTT
CAMRPVGSGNTIYF
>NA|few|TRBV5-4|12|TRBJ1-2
TGTGCCAGCAGCTTGGCGGGGGGCGGCTACACCTTC
CASSLAGGGYTF
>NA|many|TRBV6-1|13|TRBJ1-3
TGTGCCAGCAGTGACAGCTCTGGAAACACCATATATTTT
CASSDSSGNTIYF
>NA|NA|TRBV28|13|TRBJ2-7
TGTGCCACCGTCGGACTTACCCCGGGCGAGCAGTACTTC
CATVGLTPGEQYF
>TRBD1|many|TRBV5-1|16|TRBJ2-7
TGCGCCAGCAGACCGACAGGGGGCGTTATAAACTACGAGCAGTACTTC
CASRPTGGVINYEQYF
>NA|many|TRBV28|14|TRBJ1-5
TGTGCCAGCAGTTCAGGGAGCCAAATACAGCCCCAGCATTTT
CASSSGSQIQPQHF
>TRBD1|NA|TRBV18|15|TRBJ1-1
TGTGCCAGCTCACCCAGAGACAGGGGTGGCACTGAAGCTTTCTTT
CASSPRDRGGTEAFF
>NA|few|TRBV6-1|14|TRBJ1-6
TGTGCCAGCAGCCGCTCGGGAGGGCTTTCACCCCTCCACTTT
CASSRSGGLSPLHF
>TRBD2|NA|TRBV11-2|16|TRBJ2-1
TGTGCCAGCAGCTTAGAGCGGGGGTGGACCTACAATGAGCAGTTCTTC
CASSLERGWTYNEQFF
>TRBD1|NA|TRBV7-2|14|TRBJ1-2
TGTGCCATGAAAAAGGACAGGGGCCCCTATGGCTACACCTTC
CAMKKDRGPYGYTF
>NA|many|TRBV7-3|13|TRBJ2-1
TGTGCCAGCAGCTTAACGGGGTACAATGAGCAGTTCTTC
CASSLTGYNEQFF
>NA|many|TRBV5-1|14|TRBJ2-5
TGCGCCAGCAGCCTCATTCCGGCCCAAGAGACCCAGTACTTC
CASSLIPAQETQYF
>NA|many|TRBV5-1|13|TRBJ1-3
TGCGCCAGCAGCTTGGACCCTGGAAACACCATATATTTT
CASSLDPGNTIYF
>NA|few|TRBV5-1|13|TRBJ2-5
TGCGCCAGCAGCCCGGGACCGCAAGAGACCCAGTACTTC
CASSPGPQETQYF
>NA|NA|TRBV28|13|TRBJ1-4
TGTGCCAGCAGGGACAGCTCGAATGAAAAACTGTCTTTT
CASRDSSNEKLSF
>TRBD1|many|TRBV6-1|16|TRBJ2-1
TGTGCCAGCACCGCTGGACAGGGGCGTGGGGGCAATGAGCAGTTCTTC
CASTAGQGRGGNEQFF
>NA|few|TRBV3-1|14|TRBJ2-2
TGTGCCAGCAGCCAAGGTATGGGAACCGGGGAGCTGTTTTTT
CASSQGMGTGELFF
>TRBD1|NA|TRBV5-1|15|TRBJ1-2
TGCGCCAGCAGCTCTGGGACAGGGACTGGCTATGGCTACACCTTC
CASSSGTGTGYGYTF
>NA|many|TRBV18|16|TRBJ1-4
TGTGCCAGCTCACCGAGGACGACCGCTCGGGGTGAAAAACTGTTTTTT
CASSPRTTARGEKLFF
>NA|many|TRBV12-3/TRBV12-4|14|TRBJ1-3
TGTGCCAGCAGTTTGCGAAGGGGTGGAAACACCATATATTTT
CASSLRRGGNTIYF
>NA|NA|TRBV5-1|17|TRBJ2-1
TGCGCCAGCAGCTTGGGCCCCCTAGCGACGACTAACAATGAGCAGTTCTTC
CASSLGPLATTNNEQFF
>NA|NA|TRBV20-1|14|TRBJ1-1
TGCAGTGCAACCTCGGGACTCCTTAACACTGAAGCTTTCTTT
CSATSGLLNTEAFF
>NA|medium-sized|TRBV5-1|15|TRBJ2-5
TGCGCCAGCAGCTTAGGAGCGGGACAGCAAGAGACCCAGTACTTC
CASSLGAGQQETQYF
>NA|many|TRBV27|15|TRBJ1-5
TGTGCCAGCAGTTTAGAGTACGATAGCAATCAGCCCCAGCATTTT
CASSLEYDSNQPQHF
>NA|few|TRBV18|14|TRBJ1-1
TGTGCCAGCTCACCATTGGCAGTCGGGGCAGAAGCTTTCTTT
CASSPLAVGAEAFF
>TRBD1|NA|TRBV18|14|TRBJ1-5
TGTGCCAGCTCAGGATACAGGGGCCATCAGCCCCAGCATTTT
CASSGYRGHQPQHF
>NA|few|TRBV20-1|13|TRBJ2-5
TGCAGTGCTAGAGGGCTAGGGGGGGGGACCCAGTACTTC
CSARGLGGGTQYF
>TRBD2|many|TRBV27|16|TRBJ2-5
TGTGCCAGCCGCGCCCGGGGACTAGCGGGGGGAGAGACCCAGTACTTC
CASRARGLAGGETQYF
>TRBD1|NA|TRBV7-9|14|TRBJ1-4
TGTGCCAGCAGCCTACAGGGGGCAGACGAAAAACTGTTTTTT
CASSLQGADEKLFF
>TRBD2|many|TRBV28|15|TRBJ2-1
TGTGCCAGCAGTACCGGAGCGGGAGGGCTTGGTGAGCAGTTCTTC
CASSTGAGGLGEQFF
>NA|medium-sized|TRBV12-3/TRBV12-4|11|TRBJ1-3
TGTGCCAGCAGTTTTCGTGACACCATATATTTT
CASSFRDTIYF
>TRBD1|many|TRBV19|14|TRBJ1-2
TGTGCCAGTCTGAGAGTGGGACAGATCTATGGCTACACCTTC
CASLRVGQIYGYTF
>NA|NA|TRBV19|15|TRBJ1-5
TGTGCCAGTAGGAGGGAGGGCGATAGCAATCAGCCCCAGCATTTT
CASRREGDSNQPQHF
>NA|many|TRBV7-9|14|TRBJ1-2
TGTGCCAGCAGCTTAGACACCTACGTTCAGGGCTACACCTTC
CASSLDTYVQGYTF
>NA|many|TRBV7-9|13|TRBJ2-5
TGTGCCAGCAGCTCTGTCCCCCCGGAGACCCAGTACTTC
CASSSVPPETQYF
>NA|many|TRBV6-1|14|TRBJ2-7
TGTGCCAGCAGTGTAGACAGGTGGACCTACGAGCAGTACTTC
CASSVDRWTYEQYF
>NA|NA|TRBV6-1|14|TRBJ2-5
TGTGCCAGCAGGCCGGCCGGACTGGGGGAGACCCAGTACTTC
CASRPAGLGETQYF
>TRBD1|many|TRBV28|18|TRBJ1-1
TGTGCCAGCAGCTCCACCCTAGGGACAGGGGGCGGGAGCACTGAAGCTTTCTTT
CASSSTLGTGGGSTEAFF